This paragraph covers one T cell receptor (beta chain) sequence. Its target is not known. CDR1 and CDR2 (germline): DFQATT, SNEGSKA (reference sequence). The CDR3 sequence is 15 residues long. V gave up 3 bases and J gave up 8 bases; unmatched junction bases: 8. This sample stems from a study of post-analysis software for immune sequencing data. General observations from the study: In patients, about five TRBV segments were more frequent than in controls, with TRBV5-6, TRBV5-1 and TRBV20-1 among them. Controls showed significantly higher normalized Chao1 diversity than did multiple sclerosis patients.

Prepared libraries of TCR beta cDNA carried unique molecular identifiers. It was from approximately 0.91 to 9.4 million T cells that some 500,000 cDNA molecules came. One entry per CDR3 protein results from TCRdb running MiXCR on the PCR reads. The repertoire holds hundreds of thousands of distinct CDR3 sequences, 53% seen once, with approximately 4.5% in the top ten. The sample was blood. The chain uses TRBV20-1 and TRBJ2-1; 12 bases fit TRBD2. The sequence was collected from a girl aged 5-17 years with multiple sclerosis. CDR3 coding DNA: TGCAGTGCTAGCGCCCTAGCGGGAGGGCCCCATGAGCAGTTCTTC. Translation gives CSASALAGGPHEQFF.